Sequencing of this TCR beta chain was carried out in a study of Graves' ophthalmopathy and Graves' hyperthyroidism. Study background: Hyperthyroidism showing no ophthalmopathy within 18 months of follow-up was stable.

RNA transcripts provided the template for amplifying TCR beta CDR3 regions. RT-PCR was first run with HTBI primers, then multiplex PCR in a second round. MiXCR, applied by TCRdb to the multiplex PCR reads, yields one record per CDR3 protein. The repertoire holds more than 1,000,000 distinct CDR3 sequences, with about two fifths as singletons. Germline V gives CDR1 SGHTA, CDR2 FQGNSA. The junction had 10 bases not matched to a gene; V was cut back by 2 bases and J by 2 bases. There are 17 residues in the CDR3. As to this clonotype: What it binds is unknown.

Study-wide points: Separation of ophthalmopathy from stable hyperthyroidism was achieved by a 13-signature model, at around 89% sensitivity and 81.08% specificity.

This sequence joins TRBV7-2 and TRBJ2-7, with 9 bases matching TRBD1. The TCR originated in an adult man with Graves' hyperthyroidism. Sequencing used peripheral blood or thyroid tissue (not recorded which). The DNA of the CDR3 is TGTGCCAGCAGCTTAAGGTTGGGACAGGGCTTAACCTACGAGCAGTACTTC. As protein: CASSLRLGQGLTYEQYF.